These 2 T cell receptor beta chains were sequenced from one sample in a study of blood T cell repertoires in COVID-19. Clones were sequenced by immunoSEQ multiplex PCR, and TCRdb holds only the in-frame ones, with some missing. Of about 72,000 clones listed, roughly 82% are singletons. The sequenced material came from peripheral blood. Receptors originate from a human donor in a cohort sampled during active COVID-19.

The chain joins TRBV15 to TRBJ2-6; perhaps TRBD1 as D (6 bases). This CDR3 region has 17 residues. Germline CDR1 LNHNV, CDR2 YYDKDF (reference sequence). The V end was cut by 6 bases, the J end by 2 bases, with 17 bases between. CDR3 DNA: TGTGCCACCAGTAAGACAGGCCCTATCCCTGGGGCCAACGTCCTGACTTTC. It codes for CATSKTGPIPGANVLTF.

In its sample, this clone was seen a few times. V gene TRBV6-2 or TRBV6-3 combines with J gene TRBJ2-7, with 10 bases aligning to TRBD1. Germline loops: CDR1 MNHEY, CDR2 SVGEGT. The ends lost 9 bases at V and 3 bases at J; junction bases unmatched: 8. This CDR3 contains 14 residues. The CDR3 DNA follows: TGTGCCAGTAGCCGGGACAGGGGATTCTACGAGCAGTACTTC. It is translated as CASSRDRGFYEQYF.